Presented here are 9 T cell receptor beta chains from one specimen sequenced in a study of blood T cell repertoires in COVID-19 (dated by TCRdb to about 2020). Libraries were made using the immunoSEQ multiplex PCR assay. TCRdb retrieved this table from immuneACCESS and kept in-frame rearrangements only. Not all clones are present; in checked studies, unresolved V genes account for under half, and no reason is known for the remainder. Across this sample there are about 120,000 clones, with 88% seen only once. Around 7.3% of the sample belongs to the ten largest clones. What was sequenced was peripheral blood. Source of these receptors: a man between 45 and 60 years old with acute or convalescent COVID-19.

This clone has only a few counts. The CDR3: CASSLKTGQQPQHF. The CDR3 coding sequence is TGTGCCAGCAGCTTAAAGACAGGTCAACAGCCCCAGCATTTT. The chain recombines TRBV7-2 with TRBJ1-5, with D possibly being TRBD1 (6 bases). The V gene lost 2 bases and the J gene lost 7 bases, with 12 bases spanning the gap. Germline assignment: CDR1 SGHTA and CDR2 FQGNSA. The CDR3 runs 14 residues.

To note about this clone: Within the sample, other DNA sequences also encode this same CDR3. The chain has TRBV18 and TRBJ2-7; 10 positions match TRBD2. Trimming at V came to 6 bases and at J to 0 bases, leaving 5 bases not matched to a gene. Per germline, CDR1 KGHSH and CDR2 LQKENI. The CDR3 contains 15 residues. CDR3 loop: CASSPTSGSSYEQYF. CDR3 sequence (DNA): TGTGCCAGCTCTCCGACTAGCGGGTCCTCCTACGAGCAGTACTTC.

This clone was seen a few times. V and J are TRBV30 and TRBJ1-1; D may be TRBD1 (6 bases). Between the trimmed V and J ends, which lost 2 bases and 0 bases, there was a span of 22 bases. The CDR3 is 18 amino acids. Germline V gives CDR1 GTSNPN, CDR2 SVGIG (reference sequence). CDR3 DNA: TGTGCCTGGAGTCTATGGGTGGGGGCAGGCCTAATGAACACTGAAGCTTTCTTT. Protein: CAWSLWVGAGLMNTEAFF.

The chain joins TRBV25-1 to TRBJ2-3; D is uncertain. The V end lost 2 bases, the J end lost 5 bases, and 11 bases lay between the germline ends. CDR3 size: 14 residues. CDR1 is MGHDK, CDR2 SYGVNS, per germline. Here the CDR3 reads CASSEPISVDTQYF. The CDR3 DNA sequence: TGTGCCAGCAGTGAACCTATCTCGGTAGATACGCAGTATTTT.

This chain links TRBV9 with TRBJ2-3, with a possible D match to TRBD1 (6 bases). Germline V CDR1 and CDR2: SGDLS, YYNGEE. V lost 4 bases and J 1 base, leaving 13 bases between the germline ends. This CDR3 spans 15 amino acids. The CDR3 reads CASSITGIGTDTQYF. The CDR3 nucleotides are TGTGCCAGCAGCATCACAGGGATCGGCACAGATACGCAGTATTTT. Together with reference TRBV9 and TRBJ2-3, the CDR3 gives the full variable domain: DSGVTQTPKHLITATGQRVTLRCSPRSGDLSVYWYQQSLDQGLQFLIQYYNGEERAKGNILERFSAQQFPDLHSELNLSSLELGDSALYFCASSITGIGTDTQYFGPGTRLTVL.

The gene calls are TRBV9 and TRBJ1-1; D is undetermined. V was cut by 3 bases and J by 3 bases, with 9 bases left in between. CDR1 is SGDLS, CDR2 YYNGEE, per germline. The CDR3 sequence is 13 residues long. The CDR3 DNA reads as TGTGCCAGCAGCGACCGGGAAGACACTGAAGCTTTCTTT. Amino acid sequence: CASSDREDTEAFF.

A few counts support this clone. J is TRBJ2-3 and V is TRBV4-1, with 13 positions matching TRBD2. The CDR3 covers 17 residues. Germline assignment: CDR1 MGHRA and CDR2 YSYEKL. V lost 8 bases, J lost 5 bases, and 13 bases stayed unmatched. The CDR3 DNA reads as TGCGCCAGCGGGAACACTGGACTAGCGGGAGTGAAAGATACGCAGTATTTT. It yields the protein CASGNTGLAGVKDTQYF.

The chain combines TRBV5-5 with TRBJ2-7; TRBD2 is a possible D gene (6 bases). The CDR3 extends over 13 amino acids. Trimming took off 2 bases at V and 6 bases at J, with 12 bases between the two ends. Germline V gives CDR1 SGHKS, CDR2 YYEKEE (reference sequence). The CDR3 nucleotides read TGTGCCAGCAGCTTTCTACTGGGGGGCGAGCAGTACTTC. The encoded protein is CASSFLLGGEQYF. The full variable domain, its missing parts supplied by reference TRBV5-5 and TRBJ2-7, is DAGVTQSPTHLIKTRGQQVTLRCSPISGHKSVSWYQQVLGQGPQFIFQYYEKEERGRGNFPDRFSARQFPNYSSELNVNALLLGDSALYLCASSFLLGGEQYFGPGTRLTVT.

J is TRBJ2-7 and V is TRBV6-5; possibly TRBD2 for D (6 bases). The germline V gene encodes CDR1 MNHEY and CDR2 SVGAGI. This CDR3 is 16 amino acids long. V dropped 0 bases and J dropped 4 bases, with 16 bases sitting between them. In DNA form, the CDR3 reads TGTGCCAGCAGTTACTCGATCCCCCTTAGCGGTTACGAGCAGTACTTC. This encodes CASSYSIPLSGYEQYF.